This T cell receptor beta chain was recovered during a study of CD4 T cells in relation to SARS-CoV-2 and coronaviruses. General study findings and limits: In roughly 60% of donors, memory CD4+ clonotypes crossrecognized SARS-CoV-2 and at least one common cold coronavirus spike. Crossreactivity was assessed only for spike protein, not other viral proteins. The assay detects memory recall responses, not culture-primed primary responses.

This clone was recorded only once. Its antigen is as yet unknown. Unexposed donor CD4+ T cells date from about 2011-2018, before the COVID-19 pandemic. This CDR3 is 13 amino acids long. Germline assignment: CDR1 SGHRS and CDR2 YFSETQ. Trimming took 5 bases from V and 4 from J; bases not matched to a gene: 6. Uncultured naive and memory CD4+ T cells supplied DNA for deep TCR-beta sequencing. Repertoires were generated with immunoSEQ multiplex PCR, while TCRdb's copy carries only in-frame clones and drops some. The table has 60,000 to 85,000 clones, 80% to 95% seen once. This chain connects TRBV5-1 to TRBJ2-7; TRBD2 matches at 7 bases. The TCR comes from a human donor in good health. Material: naive CD4+ T cells from PBMCs. Subset defined: naive CD4+ T cells isolated by negative enrichment. This chain's CDR3 is CASRYGRGYEQYF. DNA of the CDR3: TGCGCCAGCAGGTATGGGCGGGGGTACGAGCAGTACTTC.